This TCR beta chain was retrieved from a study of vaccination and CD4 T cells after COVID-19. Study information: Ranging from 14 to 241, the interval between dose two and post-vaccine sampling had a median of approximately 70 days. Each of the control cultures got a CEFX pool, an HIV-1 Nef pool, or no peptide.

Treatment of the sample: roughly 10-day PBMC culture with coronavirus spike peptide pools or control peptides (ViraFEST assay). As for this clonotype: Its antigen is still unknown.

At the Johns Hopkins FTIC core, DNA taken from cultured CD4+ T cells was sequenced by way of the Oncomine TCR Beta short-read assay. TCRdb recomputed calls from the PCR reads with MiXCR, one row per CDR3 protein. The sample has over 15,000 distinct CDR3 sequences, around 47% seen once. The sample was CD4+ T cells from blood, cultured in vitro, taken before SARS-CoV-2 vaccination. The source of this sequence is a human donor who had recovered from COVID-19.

CDR3 loop: CSARVPIREAFF. The CDR3 DNA reads TGCAGTGCTAGAGTCCCCATCCGGGAAGCTTTCTTT. The J gene is TRBJ1-1, the V gene TRBV20-1; the D is unclear. The germline gives CDR1 DFQATT, CDR2 SNEGSKA (reference sequence). Trimming removed 1 base at V and 8 bases at J, with 11 bases between. The CDR3 is 12 amino acids.